The rows below give T cell receptor beta chains drawn from one sample of a study of T cell responses to AZD1222 COVID-19 vaccine. Measured with immunoSEQ multiplex PCR; TCRdb has only the in-frame clones, and not every one. The data contain roughly 110,000 clones, around 90% of them singletons. This material consisted of peripheral blood, taken 28 days after the second AZD1222 dose. Receptors originate from an adult who received the AZD1222 COVID-19 vaccine. CDR3s include the opening cysteine and the closing phenylalanine or tryptophan. D genes are given only for firm matches.

TRBV6-5	TRBJ1-6	NA	14	CASSYVATPAPLHF	TGTGCCAGCAGTTACGTAGCCACACCGGCACCCCTCCACTTT
TRBV19	TRBJ1-1	NA	14	CASSSSRGVGEAFF	TGTGCCAGTAGTTCGAGCAGGGGCGTTGGTGAAGCTTTCTTT
TRBV7-9	TRBJ2-7	NA	12	CASSSTDNEQYF	TGTGCCAGCAGCTCGACAGATAACGAGCAGTACTTC
TRBV4-3	TRBJ1-4	NA	17	CASSQLGGTDISEKLFF	TGCGCCAGCAGCCAATTGGGGGGAACGGACATATCGGAAAAACTGTTTTTT
TRBV6-5	TRBJ1-5	NA	13	CASCRGGNQPQHF	TGTGCCAGCTGTAGGGGTGGCAATCAGCCCCAGCATTTT
TRBV12-3/TRBV12-4	TRBJ2-5	NA	13	CASSFPGMETQYF	TGTGCCAGCAGTTTTCCGGGGATGGAGACCCAGTACTTC
TRBV7-2	TRBJ1-1	NA	15	CASSQQVVMNTEAFF	TGTGCCAGCAGCCAACAGGTGGTAATGAACACTGAAGCTTTCTTT
TRBV28	TRBJ1-2	TRBD1	17	CASSSQTTGTRNYGYTF	TGTGCCAGCAGCTCTCAGACGACAGGGACCCGTAACTATGGCTACACCTTC
TRBV5-6	TRBJ1-6	TRBD1	13	CASMGQGNSPLHF	TGTGCCAGCATGGGACAGGGGAATTCACCCCTCCACTTT
TRBV29-1	TRBJ1-1	NA	12	CSVGVGSTEAFF	TGCAGCGTGGGGGTCGGGAGCACTGAAGCTTTCTTT
TRBV19	TRBJ1-3	NA	15	CASSYRRSSGNTIYF	TGTGCCAGTAGTTACAGGAGGAGCTCTGGAAACACCATATATTTT
TRBV19	TRBJ1-5	TRBD1	14	CASSSQGDSGPQHF	TGTGCCAGTAGTAGCCAGGGGGATTCTGGGCCCCAGCATTTT
TRBV6-5	TRBJ1-5	TRBD1	14	CATHSGTGFQPQHF	TGTGCCACCCACTCCGGGACAGGGTTTCAGCCCCAGCATTTT
TRBV6-5	TRBJ2-3	TRBD2	15	CASEGTSGGGDTQYF	TGTGCCAGCGAGGGGACTAGCGGGGGAGGAGATACGCAGTATTTT